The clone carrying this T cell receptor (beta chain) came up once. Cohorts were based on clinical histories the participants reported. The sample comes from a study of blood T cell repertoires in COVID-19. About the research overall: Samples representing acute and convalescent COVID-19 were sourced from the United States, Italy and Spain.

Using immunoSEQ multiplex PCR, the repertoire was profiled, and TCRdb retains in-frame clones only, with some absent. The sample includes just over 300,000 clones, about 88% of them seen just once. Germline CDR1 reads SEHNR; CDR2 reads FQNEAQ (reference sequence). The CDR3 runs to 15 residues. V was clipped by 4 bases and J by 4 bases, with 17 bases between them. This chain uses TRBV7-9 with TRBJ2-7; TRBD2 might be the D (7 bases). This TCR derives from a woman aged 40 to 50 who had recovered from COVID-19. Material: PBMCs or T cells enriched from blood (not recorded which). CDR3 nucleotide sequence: TGTGCCAGCAGCTCGCCGGGGGGCCTTGGGTACGAGCAGTACTTC. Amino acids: CASSSPGGLGYEQYF.